The present T cell receptor beta chain was sequenced within a study of blood T cell repertoires in COVID-19 (TCRdb year 2020). About the study as a whole: The collaborator samples originated in the United States, Italy and Spain and spanned the acute and convalescent phases of COVID-19. The repertoires were released in a freely available public database meant as a resource for research on the immune response to SARS-CoV-2. The sample metadata nearly always contained a de-identified subject ID, COVID-19 status, age in years and sex. Deeply sampled blood TCRbeta repertoires from subjects exposed to, actively infected with, or recovered from COVID-19 were included in the dataset. Where available, HLA class I and class II types were taken from metadata supplied by the sample provider and were not determined by assay-based typing. The samples were drawn from the first 160 participants of the ongoing ImmuneRACE study and from more than 1,000 subjects provided by 6 global collaborators. The prospective study material was composed of cDNA or gDNA derived from T cells, B-cell-depleted T cells, or PBMCs. Summary of the overall study and its limitations: How much clinical and demographic metadata was included differed by source and by participant, and the metadata was provided uncurated.

On this clone itself: No antigen is known for it. No clone much larger than this one lies a single base away; base qualities are absent.

Each collaborating institution followed its own protocols to collect whole blood in K2EDTA tubes. For TCRbeta analysis, collaborator samples were shipped as frozen whole blood, as isolated PBMCs, or as DNA extracted from either sample type. Trimming removed 6 bases from V and 5 bases from J, leaving 7 bases between the germline ends. The CDR3 runs 10 amino acids, cysteine and phenylalanine included. The read is trimmed to its CDR3 DNA, 30 bases read in frame from base 1. From the germline V gene (reference sequence), CDR1 is DFQATT and CDR2 is SNEGSKA. TCRbeta CDR3 regions were amplified from genomic DNA by means of the immunoSEQ Assay, a bias-controlled multiplex PCR. As for the original processing: Within the assay, amplification of reference gene primers was used to estimate how many nucleated cells each sample contained. Sequence reads were collapsed and filtered to measure the absolute abundance of every unique TCRbeta CDR3 rearrangement. For each sample, productive Simpson clonality was calculated as the square root of Simpson's diversity index across productive rearrangements. The source is immuneACCESS, and TCRdb retained only in-frame sequences with V and J called. Part of the clones is not carried over; for the studies checked, unresolved V genes explain less than half of this, and the remainder is unexplained. V and J calls and clone size are copied from that table; D and trimming were computed from the DNA. This sample is represented by 120,000 to 150,000 clones; 85% of them were singletons. The biggest ten clones account for nearly 3% of the sample.

The chain was built from TRBV20-1 and TRBJ1-2, with the identity of the D gene unclear. Material for sequencing was peripheral blood. This TCR was sampled from a woman aged 40-49 years with active or convalescent COVID-19. The CDR3 sequence is CSAPGYGYTF. In nucleotide form, the sequence is TGCAGTGCCCCGGGGTATGGCTACACCTTC.